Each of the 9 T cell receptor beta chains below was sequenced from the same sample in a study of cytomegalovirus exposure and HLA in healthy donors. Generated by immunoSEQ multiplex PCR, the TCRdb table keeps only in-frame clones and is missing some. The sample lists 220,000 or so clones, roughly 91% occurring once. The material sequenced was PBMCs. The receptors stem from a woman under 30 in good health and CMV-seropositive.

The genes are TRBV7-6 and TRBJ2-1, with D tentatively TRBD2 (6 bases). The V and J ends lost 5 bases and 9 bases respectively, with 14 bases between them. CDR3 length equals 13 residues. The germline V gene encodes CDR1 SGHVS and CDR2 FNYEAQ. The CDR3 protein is CASSRLTGSEQFF. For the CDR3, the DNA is TGTGCCAGCAGCCGACTCACCGGGAGTGAGCAGTTCTTC.

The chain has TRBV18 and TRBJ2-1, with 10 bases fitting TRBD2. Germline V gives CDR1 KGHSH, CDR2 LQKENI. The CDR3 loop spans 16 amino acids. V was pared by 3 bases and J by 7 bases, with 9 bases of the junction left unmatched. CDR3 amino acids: CASSPPRLAGLNEQFF. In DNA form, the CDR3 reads TGTGCCAGCTCACCCCCCCGACTAGCGGGCTTGAATGAGCAGTTCTTC.

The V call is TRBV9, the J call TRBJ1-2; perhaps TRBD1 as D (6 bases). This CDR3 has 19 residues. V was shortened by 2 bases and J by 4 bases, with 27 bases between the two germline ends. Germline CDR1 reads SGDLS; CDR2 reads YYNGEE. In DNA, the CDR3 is TGTGCCAGCAGCGTCCCCGAGGACAGCCGAACCTCCGACTTCTATGGCTACACCTTC. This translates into CASSVPEDSRTSDFYGYTF. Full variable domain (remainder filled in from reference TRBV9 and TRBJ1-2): DSGVTQTPKHLITATGQRVTLRCSPRSGDLSVYWYQQSLDQGLQFLIQYYNGEERAKGNILERFSAQQFPDLHSELNLSSLELGDSALYFCASSVPEDSRTSDFYGYTFGSGTRLTVV.

The CDR3 bases are TGTGCCAGCAGTCACAGGGGGCAGGGGGACACTGAAGCTTTCTTT. Translating it yields CASSHRGQGDTEAFF. The chain combines TRBV6-5 with TRBJ1-1, with 9 bases matching TRBD1. Germline loops: CDR1 MNHEY, CDR2 SVGAGI. The V and J ends lost 5 bases and 3 bases, in that order; junction bases with no gene match: 7. This CDR3 comprises 15 residues.

DNA of the CDR3: TGTGCCAGCTGGCGGGGGCTTACCTACGAGCAGTACTTC. Translated, it gives CASWRGLTYEQYF. The V and J genes are TRBV2 and TRBJ2-7, with a weak D call TRBD2 (7 bases). The CDR3 sequence is 13 residues long. The germline V and J ends were trimmed by 8 bases and 2 bases, with 13 bases remaining between them. Germline loops: CDR1 SNHLY, CDR2 FYNNEI.

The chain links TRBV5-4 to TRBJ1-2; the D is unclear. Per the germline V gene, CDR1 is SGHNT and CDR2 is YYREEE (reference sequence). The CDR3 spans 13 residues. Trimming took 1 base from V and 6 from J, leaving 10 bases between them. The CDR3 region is CASSLRTPDGYTF. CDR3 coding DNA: TGTGCCAGCAGCTTGCGCACTCCTGATGGCTACACCTTC.

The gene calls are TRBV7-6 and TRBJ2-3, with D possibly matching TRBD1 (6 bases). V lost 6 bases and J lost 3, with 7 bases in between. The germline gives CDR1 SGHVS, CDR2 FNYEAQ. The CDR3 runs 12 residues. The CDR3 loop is CASRGTTDTQYF. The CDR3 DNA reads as TGTGCCAGCAGGGGGACAACAGATACGCAGTATTTT. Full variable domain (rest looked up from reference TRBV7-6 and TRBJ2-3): GAGVSQSPRYKVTKRGQDVALRCDPISGHVSLYWYRQALGQGPEFLTYFNYEAQQDKSGLPNDRFSAERPEGSISTLTIQRTEQRDSAMYRCASRGTTDTQYFGPGTRLTVL.

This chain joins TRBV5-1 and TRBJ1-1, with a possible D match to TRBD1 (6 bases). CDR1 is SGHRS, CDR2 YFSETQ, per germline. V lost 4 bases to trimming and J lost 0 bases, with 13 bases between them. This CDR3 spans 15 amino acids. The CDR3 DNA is TGCGCCAGCAGCCCAACAGGGATCCTGAACACTGAAGCTTTCTTT. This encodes CASSPTGILNTEAFF.

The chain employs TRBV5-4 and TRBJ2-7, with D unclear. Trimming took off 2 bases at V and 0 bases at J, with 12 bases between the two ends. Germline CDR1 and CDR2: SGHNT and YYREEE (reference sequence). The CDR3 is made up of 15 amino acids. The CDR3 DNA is TGTGCCAGCAGCTTACGTGAACTCAACTCCTACGAGCAGTACTTC. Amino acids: CASSLRELNSYEQYF.